This T cell receptor (beta chain) derives from a study of neurological immune-mediated disorders (dated by TCRdb to 2018 to 2020). Background on the whole study: Among the approximately 35 multiple sclerosis patients, relapsing-remitting MS accounted for around 30 and secondary progressive MS accounted for 3. The cohort comprised 68 subjects: 14 HAM/TSP patients, roughly 34 multiple sclerosis patients and around 20 healthy controls. The roughly 99 TCR-beta libraries covered PBMC samples along with longitudinal samples, technical triplicates, and paired sorted CD4+ and CD8+ T-cell subsets. Peripheral blood TCR-beta repertoires from patients with HTLV-I-associated myelopathy (HAM/TSP), patients with multiple sclerosis, and healthy controls were compared in the study using UMI-based sequencing.

For the unsorted PBMC libraries, 2 million PBMCs were stored in RNAlater at -80 degrees C until RNA extraction and were used to generate the libraries. The multiple sclerosis patients were enrolled in a US clinical protocol that used magnetic resonance imaging to evaluate disease progression. PBMCs were separated from peripheral blood using Ficoll-Hypaque density gradient centrifugation and then cryopreserved in liquid nitrogen. cDNA synthesis used template-switch 5'RACE with a primer carrying a 10-nucleotide random unique molecular identifier tagging each TCR transcript. Each sequencing run produced over 160 million TCR-beta sequences covering 15-18 subjects. The RNeasy kit was used for extraction of total RNA. The KAPA Real-time Library Amplification kit was used to amplify TCR-beta VDJ regions with primers for the TCR constant region and the 5'RACE anchor. A first PCR added sample indexes and Illumina adaptors, and a second PCR then raised library yield. After purification with Ampure beads, the TCR product of roughly 650 bp was size-selected on a 2% E-gel SizeSelection system. Library quality was checked on a Bioanalyzer, concentration was measured with Qubit, and libraries were quantified with the Kapa Library Quantification kit before pooling. An Illumina HiSeq 2500 was used to sequence the libraries paired-end at 2 x 150 bp. To increase sequence diversity, roughly 24-32% phiX was spiked into each library pool. In the authors' own workflow: The UMI-based MiGEC pipeline processed quality-filtered reads and removed over 75% of raw TCR sequences during error correction. IMGT germline references were used for alignment of VDJ genes, and clonotypes were defined by a unique CDR3 amino acid sequence together with V-J genes. Clonal expansion, Shannon diversity and CDR3 relatedness were evaluated with VDJtools (CalcPairwiseDistances, ClusterSamples), while phylogenetic trees were built in CLCbio workbench. A clone was classed as expanded if it had 8 or more unique UMIs, a cutoff based on coefficient-of-variation modelling across technical triplicates. In-frame beta chains were kept once TCRdb had trimmed the public reads at Q25 with fastp and called clones with MiXCR. Each entry is one CDR3 protein sequence, shown with its most common DNA and genes. Clone size and V and J calls follow TCRdb, not the original study. The sample yields approximately 20,000 distinct CDR3 sequences; about 2.6% were counted once. The ten largest clones capture 5.5% of the sample.

Beyond this particular receptor, the publication reports: TCR clonal expansion was highest in HAM/TSP patients and lowest in MS patients, with MS patients falling below even healthy controls. Expanded clones from different subjects shared no identical CDR3 amino acid sequences, which suggests that TCR-beta repertoires were private in all groups. The MS cluster showed no association with clinical or MRI features, and the authors stated that larger cohorts are needed. In a phylogenetic analysis, the repertoires of 18 out of 34 MS patients fell into a single cluster of related CDR3 sequences, pointing to a possible signature at the repertoire level.

The CDR3 covers 14 residues, taking in both the cysteine and the phenylalanine. The entry retains the CDR3 DNA only, 42 bases that are in frame from base 1. Trimmed from V: 6 bases; trimmed from J: 6 bases; junction bases lacking a gene match: 10. In the germline V gene (reference sequence), CDR1 corresponds to SEHNR and CDR2 to FQNEAQ. This clonotype occurred many times. What antigen it recognizes has not been identified. There are no base qualities to consult, and no much larger clone falls within one base. This sequence was found in a woman aged 18-35 years with multiple sclerosis. The rearrangement combines TRBV7-9 with TRBJ1-2, with 7 junctional bases fitting TRBD1. The sample consisted of PBMCs. The base sequence is TGTGCCAGCAGAGGAATGACAGGGCCCGATGGCTACACCTTC. This codes for CASRGMTGPDGYTF.